Detailed here is one T cell receptor beta chain. Its target is not known. A read error may produce the germline difference seen at one junction end. This sample is drawn from a study of identical twins. Germline V gene data show CDR1 as DFQATT and CDR2 as SNEGSKA (reference sequence). There are 14 residues in the CDR3. TCRdb reanalysed the 5' RACE reads using MiXCR and keeps one entry per CDR3 protein. Of approximately 220,000 distinct CDR3 sequences listed, around a tenth are singletons. Broader study findings: In zero-insertion analyses, partial confounding could arise from invariant MAIT and iNKT cells. The study based its conclusions on cross-sectional statistical analysis and did not follow the same donors. Compared with unrelated sharing, twin-shared out-of-frame alpha sequences had more low-probability sequences.

Only healthy Caucasians were enrolled as donors. The origin of this receptor is a woman under 30 in good health. The source material was memory (CD45RO+) T cells sorted from blood. The V and J genes are TRBV20-1 and TRBJ2-3, with TRBD2 identical over 9 bases. The CDR3 spells CSASVAGVRDTRYF. The CDR3 coding sequence is TGCAGTGCTAGTGTAGCGGGAGTGAGGGATACGCGGTATTTT.